A single sample is the source of the 4 T cell receptor beta chains below, sequenced in a study of blood T cell repertoires in COVID-19. Here immunoSEQ multiplex PCR was the method, and the copy in TCRdb shows in-frame clones only, minus some. The sample includes 50,000 to 60,000 clones, 81% seen only once; the top ten take 26%. Sample: peripheral blood. Every receptor here comes from an elderly woman with COVID-19, enrolled during active disease.

This clone was seen a handful of times. This chain links TRBV27 with TRBJ2-7, with 8 nucleotides matching TRBD2. Germline V CDR1 and CDR2: MNHEY, SMNVEV (reference sequence). The trim removed 5 bases at V and 6 bases at J, leaving 9 bases unmatched. This CDR3 has 14 residues. CDR3: CASSAGLALGEQYF. The CDR3 region has the DNA TGTGCCAGCAGTGCCGGACTAGCACTTGGCGAGCAGTACTTC.

The V call is TRBV5-1, the J call TRBJ2-1, with TRBD2 matching 10 bases. The CDR3 sequence is 15 residues long. Germline V gene data show CDR1 as SGHRS and CDR2 as YFSETQ. V shed 5 bases, J shed 4 bases, and the junction held 6 bases outside the gene matches. The CDR3 spells CASRTSGFSYNEQFF. The CDR3 region has the DNA TGCGCCAGCAGGACTAGCGGGTTTAGTTACAATGAGCAGTTCTTC.

This clone has just a few counts. This chain joins TRBV19 and TRBJ2-7, with a possible D match to TRBD2 (6 bases). Trimming cost V 7 bases and J 6 bases, with 19 bases left between them. The CDR3 is made up of 14 amino acids. In germline, CDR1 is LNHDA, CDR2 SQIVND (reference sequence). The CDR3 sequence is CASTPRVLGGEQYF. Written as DNA, the CDR3 is TGTGCCAGTACCCCCCGTGTTTTGGGGGGCGAGCAGTACTTC.

This chain uses TRBV28 with TRBJ1-2, with 9 nucleotides matching TRBD1. With V trimmed by 7 bases and J by 0 bases, 9 bases remained unmatched. The germline gives CDR1 MDHEN, CDR2 SYDVKM. The CDR3 is 16 amino acids. The DNA of the CDR3 is TGTGCCAGCATCTCTATAGGGACAGGGTCTAACTATGGCTACACCTTC. Protein: CASISIGTGSNYGYTF.